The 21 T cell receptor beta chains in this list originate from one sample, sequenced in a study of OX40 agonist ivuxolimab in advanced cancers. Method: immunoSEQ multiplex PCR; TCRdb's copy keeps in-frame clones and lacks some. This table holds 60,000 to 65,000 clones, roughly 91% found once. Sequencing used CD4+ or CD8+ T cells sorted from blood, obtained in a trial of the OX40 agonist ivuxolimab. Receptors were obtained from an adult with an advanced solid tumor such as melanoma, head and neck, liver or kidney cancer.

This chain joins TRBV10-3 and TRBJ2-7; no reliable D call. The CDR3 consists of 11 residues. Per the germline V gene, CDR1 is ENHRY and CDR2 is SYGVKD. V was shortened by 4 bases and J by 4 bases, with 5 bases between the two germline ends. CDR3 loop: CAISGSYEQYF. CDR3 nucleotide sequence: TGTGCCATCAGTGGGAGTTACGAGCAGTACTTC.

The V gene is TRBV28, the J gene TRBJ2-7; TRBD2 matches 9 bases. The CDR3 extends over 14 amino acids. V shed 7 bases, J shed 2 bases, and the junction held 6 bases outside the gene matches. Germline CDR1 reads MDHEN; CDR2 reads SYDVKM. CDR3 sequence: CASTISGSTYEQYF. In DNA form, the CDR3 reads TGTGCCAGCACGATTAGCGGGAGCACCTACGAGCAGTACTTC.

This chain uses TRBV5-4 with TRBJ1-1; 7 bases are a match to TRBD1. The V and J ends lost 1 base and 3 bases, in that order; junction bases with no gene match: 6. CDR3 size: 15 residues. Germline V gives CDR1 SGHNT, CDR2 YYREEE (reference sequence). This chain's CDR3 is CASSLTSTGDTEAFF. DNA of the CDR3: TGTGCCAGCAGCTTGACCTCTACAGGGGACACTGAAGCTTTCTTT.

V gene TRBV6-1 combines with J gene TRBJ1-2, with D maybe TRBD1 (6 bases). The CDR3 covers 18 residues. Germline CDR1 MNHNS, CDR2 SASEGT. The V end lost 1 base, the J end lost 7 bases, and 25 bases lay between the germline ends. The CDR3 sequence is CASSEELGLSSPGAGYTF. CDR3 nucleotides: TGTGCCAGCAGTGAAGAATTGGGACTTTCCTCTCCGGGGGCTGGCTACACCTTC.

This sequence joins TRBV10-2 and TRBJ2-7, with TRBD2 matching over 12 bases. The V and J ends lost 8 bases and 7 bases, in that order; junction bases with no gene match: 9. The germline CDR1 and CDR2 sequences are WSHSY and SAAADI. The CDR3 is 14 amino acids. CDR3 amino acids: CASQDFGLAGEQYF. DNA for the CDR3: TGCGCCAGCCAAGACTTCGGACTAGCGGGAGAGCAGTACTTC.

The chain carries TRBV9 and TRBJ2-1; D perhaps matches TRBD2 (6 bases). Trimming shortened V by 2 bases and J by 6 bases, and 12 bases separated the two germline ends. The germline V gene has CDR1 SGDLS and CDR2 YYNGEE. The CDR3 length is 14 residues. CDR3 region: CASSVSGPTNEQFF. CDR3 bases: TGTGCCAGCAGCGTTAGCGGCCCGACCAATGAGCAGTTCTTC.

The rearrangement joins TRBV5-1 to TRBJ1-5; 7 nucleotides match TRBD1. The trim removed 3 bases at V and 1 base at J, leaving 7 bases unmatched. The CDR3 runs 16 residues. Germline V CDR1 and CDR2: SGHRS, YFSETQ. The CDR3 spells CASSSTTGWSNQPQHF. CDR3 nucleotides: TGCGCCAGCAGCTCCACGACAGGGTGGAGCAATCAGCCCCAGCATTTT.

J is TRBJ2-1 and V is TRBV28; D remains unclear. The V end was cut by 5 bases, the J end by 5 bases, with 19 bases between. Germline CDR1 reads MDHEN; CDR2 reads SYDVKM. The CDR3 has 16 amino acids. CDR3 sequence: CASSPEYGRNHNEQFF. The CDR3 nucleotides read TGTGCCAGCAGTCCAGAGTACGGACGGAACCACAATGAGCAGTTCTTC.

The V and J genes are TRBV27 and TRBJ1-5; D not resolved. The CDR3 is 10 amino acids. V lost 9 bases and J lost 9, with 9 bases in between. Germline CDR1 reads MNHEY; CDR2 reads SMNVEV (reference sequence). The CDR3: CASFRRPQHF. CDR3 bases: TGTGCCAGTTTTAGGCGGCCCCAGCATTTT.

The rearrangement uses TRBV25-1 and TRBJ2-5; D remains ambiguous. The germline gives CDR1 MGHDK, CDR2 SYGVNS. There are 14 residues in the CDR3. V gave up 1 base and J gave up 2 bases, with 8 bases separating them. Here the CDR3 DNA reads TGTGCCAGCAGTGAATGGCGAGAACAAGAGACCCAGTACTTC. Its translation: CASSEWREQETQYF.

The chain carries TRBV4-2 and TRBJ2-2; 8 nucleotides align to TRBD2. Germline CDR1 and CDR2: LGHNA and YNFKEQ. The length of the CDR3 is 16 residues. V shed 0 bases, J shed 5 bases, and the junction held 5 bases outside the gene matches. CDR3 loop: CASSQDFAGGTGELFF. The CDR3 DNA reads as TGTGCCAGCAGCCAAGATTTTGCGGGAGGTACCGGGGAGCTGTTTTTT.

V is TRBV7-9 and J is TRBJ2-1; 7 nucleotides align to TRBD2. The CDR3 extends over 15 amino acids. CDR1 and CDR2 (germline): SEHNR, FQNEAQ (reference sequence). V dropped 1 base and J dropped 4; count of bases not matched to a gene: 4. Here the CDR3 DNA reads TGTGCCAGCAGCTTAGTGGCTAGCGGATACAATGAGCAGTTCTTC. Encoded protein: CASSLVASGYNEQFF.

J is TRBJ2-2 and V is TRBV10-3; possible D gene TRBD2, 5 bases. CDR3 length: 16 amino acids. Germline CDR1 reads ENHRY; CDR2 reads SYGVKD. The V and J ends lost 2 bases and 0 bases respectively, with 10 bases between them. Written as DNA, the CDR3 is TGTGCCATCAGTGAGCCCCTGAGGGCGAACACCGGGGAGCTGTTTTTT. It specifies CAISEPLRANTGELFF.

The CDR3 protein is CASTLGTPNTGELFF. CDR3 coding DNA: TGTGCCAGCACTCTCGGGACTCCGAACACCGGGGAGCTGTTTTTT. V usage is TRBV28 and J usage is TRBJ2-2; possibly TRBD2 for D (6 bases). Per germline, CDR1 MDHEN and CDR2 SYDVKM. Trimming left V 7 bases short and J 0 bases short, with 12 bases between. The CDR3 contains 15 residues. The full variable domain, with the rest looked up from reference TRBV28 and TRBJ2-2, is DVKVTQSSRYLVKRTGEKVFLECVQDMDHENMFWYRQDPGLGLRLIYFSYDVKMKEKGDIPEGYSVSREKKERFSLILESASTNQTSMYLCASTLGTPNTGELFFGEGSRLTVL.

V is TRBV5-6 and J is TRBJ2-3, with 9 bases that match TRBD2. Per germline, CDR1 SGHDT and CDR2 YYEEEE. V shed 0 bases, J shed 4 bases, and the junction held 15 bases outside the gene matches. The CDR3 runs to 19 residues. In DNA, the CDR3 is TGTGCCAGCAGCTTGGATACACGCGGGAGGGCCCTTTGGGCAGATACGCAGTATTTT. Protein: CASSLDTRGRALWADTQYF.

DNA of the CDR3: TGTGCCAGCAGCCCGGCGGGGGGGCGCTCCTACAATGAGCAGTTCTTC. Its translation: CASSPAGGRSYNEQFF. The rearrangement links TRBV7-8 to TRBJ2-1, with 9 bases aligning to TRBD2. The CDR3 totals 16 residues. Germline values: CDR1 SGHVS, CDR2 FQNEAQ. J lost 0 bases, V lost 5 bases, and 5 bases had no gene match.

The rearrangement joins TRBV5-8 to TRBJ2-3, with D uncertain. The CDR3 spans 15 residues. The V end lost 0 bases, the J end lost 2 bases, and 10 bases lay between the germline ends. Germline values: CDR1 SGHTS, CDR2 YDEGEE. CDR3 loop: CASSLAGILTDTQYF. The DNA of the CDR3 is TGTGCCAGCAGCTTGGCCGGTATACTCACAGATACGCAGTATTTT.

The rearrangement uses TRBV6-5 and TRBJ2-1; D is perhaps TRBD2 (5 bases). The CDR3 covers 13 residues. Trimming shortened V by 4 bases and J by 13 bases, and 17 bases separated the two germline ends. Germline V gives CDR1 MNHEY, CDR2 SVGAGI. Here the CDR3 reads CASSSQSGARQFF. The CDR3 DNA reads TGTGCCAGCAGTTCACAAAGCGGAGCCCGCCAGTTCTTC.

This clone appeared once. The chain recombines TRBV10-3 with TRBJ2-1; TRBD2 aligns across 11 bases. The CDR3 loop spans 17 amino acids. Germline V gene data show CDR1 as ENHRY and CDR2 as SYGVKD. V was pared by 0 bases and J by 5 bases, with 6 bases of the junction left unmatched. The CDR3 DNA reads TGTGCCATCAGTGAGTCTCCGGGACTAGCGGAAAACAATGAGCAGTTCTTC. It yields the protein CAISESPGLAENNEQFF.

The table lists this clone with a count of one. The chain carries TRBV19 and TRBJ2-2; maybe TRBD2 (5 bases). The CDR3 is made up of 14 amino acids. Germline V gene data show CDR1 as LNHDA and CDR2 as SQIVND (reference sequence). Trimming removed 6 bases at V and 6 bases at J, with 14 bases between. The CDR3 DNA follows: TGTGCCAGTAGAGAGGGCCGAGGTGCCGGGGAGCTGTTTTTT. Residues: CASREGRGAGELFF.

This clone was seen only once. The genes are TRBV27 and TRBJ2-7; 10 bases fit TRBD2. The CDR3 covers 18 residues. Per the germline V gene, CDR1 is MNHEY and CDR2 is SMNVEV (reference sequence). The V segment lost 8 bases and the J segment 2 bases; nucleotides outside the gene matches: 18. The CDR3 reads CASLGTGDTSGTPYEQYF. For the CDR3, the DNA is TGTGCCAGCCTCGGGACAGGCGATACTAGCGGGACGCCCTACGAGCAGTACTTC.